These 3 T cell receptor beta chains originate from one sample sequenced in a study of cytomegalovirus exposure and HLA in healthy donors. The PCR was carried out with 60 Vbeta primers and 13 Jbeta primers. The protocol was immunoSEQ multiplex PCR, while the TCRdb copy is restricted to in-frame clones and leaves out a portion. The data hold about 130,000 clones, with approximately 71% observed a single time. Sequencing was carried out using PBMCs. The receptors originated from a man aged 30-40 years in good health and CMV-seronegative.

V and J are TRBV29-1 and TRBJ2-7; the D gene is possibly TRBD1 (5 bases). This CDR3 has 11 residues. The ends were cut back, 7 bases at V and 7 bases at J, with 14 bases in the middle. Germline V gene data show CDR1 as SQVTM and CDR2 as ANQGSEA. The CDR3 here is CSARVLREQYF. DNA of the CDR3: TGCAGCGCCAGGGTTCTAAGGGAGCAGTACTTC.

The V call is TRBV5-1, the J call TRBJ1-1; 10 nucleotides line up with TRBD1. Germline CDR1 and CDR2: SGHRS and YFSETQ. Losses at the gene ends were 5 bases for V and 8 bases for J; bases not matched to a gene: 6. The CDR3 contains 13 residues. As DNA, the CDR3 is TGCGCCAGCAGACAGGGACAGGGGCAAGAAGCTTTCTTT. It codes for CASRQGQGQEAFF.

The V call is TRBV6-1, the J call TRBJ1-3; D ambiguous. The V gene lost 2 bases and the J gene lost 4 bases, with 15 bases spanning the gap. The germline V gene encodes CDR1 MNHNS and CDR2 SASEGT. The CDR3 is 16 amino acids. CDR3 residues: CASSEPGYGSGNTIYF. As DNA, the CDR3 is TGTGCCAGCAGTGAACCGGGGTATGGATCCGGAAACACCATATATTTT.